One T cell receptor beta chain is described in this entry. The antigen remains unidentified. The repertoire was sequenced with immunoSEQ multiplex PCR; TCRdb's copy has only in-frame clones and lacks some. The sample has tens of thousands of clones; roughly 80% are singletons. This sample is drawn from a study of radiotherapy plus CTLA-4 blockade in lung cancer. Study outcomes and limitations: The study found tumor-derived TCR clones expanded in blood after radiotherapy plus ipilimumab.

Chemo-refractory metastatic non-small-cell lung cancer patients underwent focal radiation alongside CTLA-4 blockade with ipilimumab. This CDR3 has 19 amino acids. The material sequenced was peripheral blood, taken from a patient treated with radiotherapy plus ipilimumab. The sequence derives from a human donor with non-small cell lung cancer who had a complete response to radiotherapy plus ipilimumab. J is TRBJ1-5 and V is TRBV21-1; TRBD1, the table's D call, was not compared with the DNA. TRBV21-1 is described as a pseudogene. In DNA form, the CDR3 reads TGTGCCAGCAGCAAAGAAAGGGAGATGGGGGCTGGGGGCAATCAGCCCCAGCATTTT. Translation: CASSKEREMGAGGNQPQHF.